This is a list of T cell receptor beta chains from one sample in a study of blood T cell repertoires in COVID-19. Only in-frame clones appear in the TCRdb table, and some are missing; sequencing was by immunoSEQ multiplex PCR. This sample has some 300,000 clones, with about 91% found just once. Sequenced input: PBMCs or T cells enriched from blood (not recorded which). The receptor set was obtained from a woman aged 35 to 49 who had recovered from COVID-19. CDR3s include the opening cysteine and the closing phenylalanine or tryptophan.

V	CDR3
TRBV10-1	CASSEYSGGPNNEQFF
TRBV15	CATSREGLEETQYF
TRBV7-9	CASSLATSGRATDTQYF
TRBV15	CATSPQRVGETQYF
TRBV27	CASWGRDNTEAFF
TRBV3-1/TRBV3-2	CASSQDGSSCF
TRBV28	CASSFSGRDQPQHF
TRBV2	CASKALVGGEKLFF
TRBV6-5	CASSPPRANYGYTF
TRBV3-1/TRBV3-2	CASSPEPGQGYEQYF
TRBV5-4	CASSPPGQTTDTQYF
TRBV9	CASSVVPLGQGVHGYTF
TRBV5-8	CASRNGLGTDTQYF
TRBV10-2	CASRLAGNNEQFF
TRBV11-2	CASSDQGGYDQPQHF
TRBV5-4	CASSFDRLNTEAFF
TRBV5-1	CASKGGAGTWETQYF
TRBV6-5	CASRSTSGRAEQYF
TRBV7-3	CASSWGQGRTGELFF
TRBV6-5	CASSLTGSGANVLTF
TRBV7-9	CAWGRDTQYF
TRBV11-3	CASSLGQSSMEQYF